This entry lists 22 T cell receptor beta chains sequenced from one sample in a study of response to subunit inactivated influenza vaccine. TCRdb independently ran MiXCR on the RT-PCR reads; one entry per CDR3 protein. The sample holds fewer than 700,000 distinct CDR3 sequences; over 10% are singletons and the top ten take under 15%. Sequenced here: PBMCs from blood, sampled roughly 45 days after vaccination. The receptors stem from a man aged 45-60 years who received an inactivated influenza vaccine.

The sample holds a few counts of this clonotype. The gene calls are TRBV15 and TRBJ2-7, with D perhaps matching TRBD2 (5 bases). V lost 0 bases and J 10 bases, leaving 16 bases between the germline ends. This CDR3 contains 14 residues. CDR1 and CDR2 (germline): LNHNV, YYDKDF (reference sequence). CDR3 nucleotides: TGTGCCACCAGCAGAGATCCCCTGGTGGGAGAACAGTACTTC. It specifies CATSRDPLVGEQYF.

This clonotype turned up a few times. V is TRBV15 and J is TRBJ1-5; D gene uncertain. V gave up 5 bases and J gave up 5 bases, with 13 bases separating them. This CDR3 comprises 14 residues. The germline CDR1 and CDR2 sequences are LNHNV and YYDKDF (reference sequence). CDR3 protein: CATSPTLRDQPQHF. The DNA of the CDR3 is TGTGCCACCAGCCCTACTCTCCGGGATCAGCCCCAGCATTTT.

To note about this clonotype: Since a much larger clone is just one base distant, this may be a read error. The CDR3 reads CASFATPWELFF. The CDR3 nucleotides read TGTGCCAGCTTCGCTACGCCCTGGGAGCTGTTTTTT. The rearrangement joins TRBV12-3 or TRBV12-4 to TRBJ2-2; D remains unclear. This CDR3 region has 12 residues. Trimming left V 8 bases short and J 9 bases short, with 13 bases between.

In its sample, this clonotype was seen a few times. The chain employs TRBV7-2 and TRBJ2-3; TRBD2 aligns across 10 bases. This CDR3 has 17 residues. The germline V gene has CDR1 SGHTA and CDR2 FQGNSA. With V trimmed by 0 bases and J by 2 bases, 5 bases remained unmatched. CDR3 in amino acids: CASSLASLAGNTDTQYF. DNA for the CDR3: TGTGCCAGCAGCTTAGCCTCACTAGCGGGAAACACAGATACGCAGTATTTT.

The genes are TRBV9 and TRBJ1-2, with 7 bases fitting TRBD1. V dropped 3 bases and J dropped 5; count of bases not matched to a gene: 10. Germline lookup yields CDR1 SGDLS and CDR2 YYNGEE. The length of the CDR3 is 15 residues. The CDR3 region is CASSAPGTVGYGYTF. CDR3 DNA: TGTGCCAGCAGCGCCCCCGGGACAGTGGGGTATGGCTACACCTTC.

This clonotype was counted at least ten times. The chain employs TRBV20-1 and TRBJ2-5, with D perhaps given as TRBD1 or TRBD2 (5 bases each). Per the germline V gene, CDR1 is DFQATT and CDR2 is SNEGSKA (reference sequence). CDR3 length: 15 residues. Trimming stripped 6 bases from V and 2 bases from J, with 19 bases between. The CDR3 coding sequence is TGCAGTGCCCCGAGGCCGGGGCACGATCAAGAGACCCAGTACTTC. Translating gives CSAPRPGHDQETQYF.

This clonotype was observed a handful of times. This chain uses TRBV10-3 with TRBJ2-4; D perhaps matches TRBD1 (5 bases). Trimming shortened V by 0 bases and J by 5 bases, and 8 bases separated the two germline ends. Germline assignment: CDR1 ENHRY and CDR2 SYGVKD. This CDR3 spans 14 amino acids. The CDR3 region is CAISESRGQNIQYF. The CDR3 DNA follows: TGTGCCATCAGTGAGTCAAGGGGTCAAAACATTCAGTACTTC.

The V call is TRBV5-1, the J call TRBJ2-1, with D unresolved. The V gene's germline CDR1 is SGHRS and CDR2 YFSETQ. The V gene lost 5 bases and the J gene lost 2 bases, with 14 bases spanning the gap. There are 15 residues in the CDR3. The CDR3 region is CASSWDTFAYNEQFF. For the CDR3, the DNA is TGCGCCAGCAGTTGGGATACTTTTGCCTACAATGAGCAGTTCTTC.

The V call is TRBV20-1, the J call TRBJ1-1; possibly TRBD1 for D (6 bases). The CDR3 loop spans 17 amino acids. From germline, CDR1 is DFQATT and CDR2 SNEGSKA (reference sequence). V lost 0 bases to trimming and J lost 1 base, with 18 bases between them. The CDR3 sequence: CSARDLRGGRPNTEAFF. The DNA for the CDR3 is TGCAGTGCTAGAGACCTACGGGGGGGCCGACCGAACACTGAAGCTTTCTTT.

V usage is TRBV7-2 and J usage is TRBJ2-5, with 9 bases lining up with TRBD2. J lost 3 bases, V lost 3 bases, and 5 bases had no gene match. Looked up from germline, CDR1 is SGHTA and CDR2 is FQGNSA. The CDR3 length is 15 residues. The CDR3 bases are TGTGCCAGCAGCTTTAGCGGGAGACCGAAAGAGACCCAGTACTTC. Translated: CASSFSGRPKETQYF.

V gene TRBV5-1 combines with J gene TRBJ2-1; the D is unclear. V was shortened by 3 bases and J by 15 bases, with 25 bases between the two germline ends. Looked up from germline, CDR1 is SGHRS and CDR2 is YFSETQ. CDR3 length: 15 amino acids. The CDR3 sequence is CASSSHRRLDPRLFF. Written as DNA, the CDR3 is TGCGCCAGCAGCTCCCACCGACGGCTGGACCCTCGGTTGTTCTTC.

This clonotype has more than one count but fewer than ten. The V gene is TRBV7-2, the J gene TRBJ2-2; no definite D call. V was shortened by 3 bases and J by 5 bases, with 16 bases between the two germline ends. There are 16 residues in the CDR3. The germline V gene encodes CDR1 SGHTA and CDR2 FQGNSA. The CDR3 bases are TGTGCCAGCAGCTTTCGGTTTTCGGTCCCAACCGGGGAGCTGTTTTTT. This codes for CASSFRFSVPTGELFF.

This clonotype was picked up a small number of times. The rearrangement joins TRBV20-1 to TRBJ1-1, with D hard to call. Trimming stripped 1 base from V and 8 bases from J, with 23 bases between. The germline gives CDR1 DFQATT, CDR2 SNEGSKA (reference sequence). The CDR3 has 16 amino acids. The CDR3 protein is CSARGPGGNSPSEAFF. The CDR3 nucleotides are TGCAGTGCTAGAGGCCCGGGTGGGAACAGCCCGAGCGAAGCTTTCTTT.

V gene TRBV4-1 combines with J gene TRBJ2-5; a weak D match, TRBD1 (6 bases). The CDR3 totals 13 residues. CDR1 is MGHRA, CDR2 YSYEKL, per germline. Trimming stripped 1 base from V and 5 bases from J, with 8 bases between. The DNA of the CDR3 is TGCGCCAGCAGCCAAGTAAGGGGGGAGACCCAGTACTTC. Translated: CASSQVRGETQYF.

V gene TRBV7-9 combines with J gene TRBJ2-6, with D unresolved. The ends were cut back, 3 bases at V and 0 bases at J, with 12 bases in the middle. The CDR3 contains 17 residues. CDR1 and CDR2 from the germline V gene are SEHNR and FQNEAQ (reference sequence). This chain's CDR3 is CASSFPGWSSGANVLTF. CDR3 nucleotide sequence: TGTGCCAGCAGCTTCCCTGGGTGGAGCTCTGGGGCCAACGTCCTGACTTTC.

This chain uses TRBV7-2 with TRBJ2-3; D is undetermined. Looked up from germline, CDR1 is SGHTA and CDR2 is FQGNSA. The length of the CDR3 is 14 residues. V lost 1 base to trimming and J lost 8 bases, with 13 bases between them. The CDR3 spells CASSLGAPPSTQYF. Written as DNA, the CDR3 is TGTGCCAGCAGCTTAGGGGCCCCTCCTTCTACGCAGTATTTT. Drawing the rest from reference TRBV7-2 and TRBJ2-3, the complete variable domain is GAGVSQSPSNKVTEKGKDVELRCDPISGHTALYWYRQSLGQGLEFLIYFQGNSAPDKSGLPSDRFSAERTGGSVSTLTIQRTQQEDSAVYLCASSLGAPPSTQYFGPGTRLTVL.

This clonotype has just a few counts. The chain combines TRBV18 with TRBJ1-5, with a possible D match to TRBD1 (6 bases). V was cut by 3 bases and J by 1 base, with 13 bases left in between. Germline V gives CDR1 KGHSH, CDR2 LQKENI. CDR3 size: 16 residues. CDR3 nucleotides: TGTGCCAGCTCACCTAACCAGGGGAGAAGCAATCAGCCCCAGCATTTT. Its translation is CASSPNQGRSNQPQHF.

The CDR3 nucleotides read TGTGCCAGCAGCTTAGGTTCGCACGGAGCTTTCTTT. This sequence encodes CASSLGSHGAFF. V gene TRBV7-9 combines with J gene TRBJ1-1; D remains unclear. This CDR3 comprises 12 residues. V dropped 1 base and J dropped 10 bases, with 10 bases sitting between them. Per the germline V gene, CDR1 is SEHNR and CDR2 is FQNEAQ (reference sequence).

This clonotype was counted only a few times. V usage is TRBV20-1 and J usage is TRBJ2-4; the D is unclear. CDR1 and CDR2 from the germline V gene are DFQATT and SNEGSKA (reference sequence). This CDR3 has 16 amino acids. V was shortened by 4 bases and J by 1 base, with 17 bases between the two germline ends. This chain's CDR3 is CSAINPQVSAKNIQYF. The CDR3 DNA sequence: TGCAGTGCTATTAACCCTCAGGTCTCGGCCAAAAACATTCAGTACTTC.

The chain recombines TRBV7-9 with TRBJ2-1; D gene ambiguous. The CDR3 has 16 residues. The germline V and J ends were trimmed by 5 bases and 0 bases, with 14 bases remaining between them. Germline CDR1 is SEHNR and CDR2 is FQNEAQ (reference sequence). DNA of the CDR3: TGTGCCAGCAGCCACAGAGCTATCAGCTCCTACAATGAGCAGTTCTTC. Its protein product is CASSHRAISSYNEQFF.

The V call is TRBV4-2, the J call TRBJ2-5; D may be TRBD1 or TRBD2 (6 bases each). The V gene's germline CDR1 is LGHNA and CDR2 YNFKEQ. The germline V and J ends were trimmed by 4 bases and 5 bases, with 14 bases remaining between them. The CDR3 contains 14 residues. This chain's CDR3 is CASSPRGLTETQYF. CDR3 DNA sequence: TGTGCCAGCAGCCCTCGGGGGCTGACGGAGACCCAGTACTTC.

This chain's CDR3 is CASRPSDRALNGYTF. Here the CDR3 DNA reads TGTGCCAGCAGGCCATCGGACAGGGCGTTGAATGGCTACACCTTC. J is TRBJ1-2 and V is TRBV6-2 or TRBV6-3, with TRBD1 matching over 8 bases. This CDR3 spans 15 amino acids. Germline lookup yields CDR1 MNHEY and CDR2 SVGEGT. With V trimmed by 6 bases and J by 6 bases, 12 bases remained unmatched.